These 3 T cell receptor beta chains share one sample of origin, sequenced in a study of blood T cell repertoires in COVID-19. The method was immunoSEQ multiplex PCR; TCRdb's version includes in-frame clones alone and lacks a portion of them. The sample yields under 500,000 clones, around 90% seen once. The sample taken for sequencing was PBMCs or T cells enriched from blood (not recorded which). The receptors derive from a woman under 30 with acute COVID-19.

V is TRBV18 and J is TRBJ1-6; 9 nucleotides align to TRBD1. CDR1 and CDR2 from the germline V gene are KGHSH and LQKENI. The CDR3 sequence is 15 residues long. Germline trimming cut 1 base from V and 10 bases from J; bases unmatched to any gene: 5. The CDR3: CASSPQKGQGSPLHF. CDR3 sequence (DNA): TGTGCCAGCTCACCACAAAAAGGACAGGGGTCACCCCTCCACTTT.

V usage is TRBV4-1 and J usage is TRBJ2-1; 12 bases fit TRBD2. The CDR3 totals 15 residues. Germline V lookup: CDR1 MGHRA, CDR2 YSYEKL. J gave up 6 bases and V 3 bases, and 3 bases lay outside the gene matches. Here the CDR3 DNA reads TGCGCCAGCAGCCATGGACTAGCGGGGACCAATGAGCAGTTCTTC. Protein sequence: CASSHGLAGTNEQFF.

The chain links TRBV6-5 to TRBJ2-2; TRBD2 matches at 7 bases. CDR3 length: 15 amino acids. Trimming removed 2 bases from V and 9 bases from J; junction bases left unmatched: 9. Germline-derived CDR1 and CDR2 are MNHEY and SVGAGI. As DNA, the CDR3 is TGTGCCAGCAGTTACGTACGAGGCGGGAGTAGGGAGCTGTTTTTT. This translates into CASSYVRGGSRELFF.